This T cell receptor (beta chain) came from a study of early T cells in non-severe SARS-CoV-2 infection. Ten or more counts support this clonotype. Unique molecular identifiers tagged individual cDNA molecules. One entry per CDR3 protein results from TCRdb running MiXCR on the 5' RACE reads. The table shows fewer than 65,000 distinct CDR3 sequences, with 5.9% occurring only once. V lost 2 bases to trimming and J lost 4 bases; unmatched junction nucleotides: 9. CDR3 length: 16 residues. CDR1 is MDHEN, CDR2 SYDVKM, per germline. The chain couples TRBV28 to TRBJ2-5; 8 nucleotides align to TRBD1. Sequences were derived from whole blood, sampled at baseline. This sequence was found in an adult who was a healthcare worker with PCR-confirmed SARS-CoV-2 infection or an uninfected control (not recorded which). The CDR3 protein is CASSLPTGGITETQYF. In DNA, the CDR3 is TGTGCCAGCAGTTTACCCACAGGGGGGATCACAGAGACCCAGTACTTC.